Below are 17 T cell receptor beta chains sequenced from a single sample in a study of blood T cell repertoires in COVID-19. Using immunoSEQ multiplex PCR, the repertoire was profiled, and TCRdb retains in-frame clones only, with some absent. This table has about 220,000 clones, under 90% appearing once. The source material was peripheral blood. The receptor set was obtained from a woman aged 60-75 years who had recovered from COVID-19.

The rearrangement uses TRBV10-1 and TRBJ2-1; 12 bases map to TRBD2. The V gene end was trimmed by 0 bases and the J gene end by 8 bases; junction bases not matched to a gene: 2. This CDR3 is 15 amino acids long. The germline V gene encodes CDR1 WNHNN and CDR2 SYGVQD (reference sequence). The CDR3 DNA reads as TGCGCCAGCAGTGAGTCGACTAGCGGGAGTGATGAGCAGTTCTTC. It specifies CASSESTSGSDEQFF.

The rearrangement joins TRBV11-2 to TRBJ2-4; TRBD2 agrees at 7 bases. CDR1 SGHAT and CDR2 FQNNGV come from the germline V gene. The CDR3 is 13 residues long. J was trimmed by 8 bases and V by 5 bases; bases with no gene match: 6. The CDR3 sequence is CASSQTGGDIQYF. The CDR3 DNA reads TGTGCCAGCAGCCAAACGGGGGGAGACATTCAGTACTTC.

The chain's CDR3 is CASSESNFETQYF. In DNA form, the CDR3 reads TGTGCCAGCAGTGAGTCTAACTTCGAGACCCAGTACTTC. The rearrangement joins TRBV2 to TRBJ2-5, with no clear D. CDR1 SNHLY and CDR2 FYNNEI come from the germline V gene. V lost 3 bases and J 5 bases, leaving 10 bases between the germline ends. This CDR3 region has 13 residues. Complete variable domain (other parts from reference TRBV2 and TRBJ2-5): EPEVTQTPSHQVTQMGQEVILRCVPISNHLYFYWYRQILGQKVEFLVSFYNNEISEKSEIFDDQFSVERPDGSNFTLKIRSTKLEDSAMYFCASSESNFETQYFGPGTRLLVL.

J is TRBJ2-2 and V is TRBV7-8, with TRBD2 matching over 7 bases. CDR3 length: 16 residues. J was trimmed by 1 base and V by 3 bases; bases with no gene match: 5. In germline, CDR1 is SGHVS, CDR2 FQNEAQ. In DNA, the CDR3 is TGTGCCAGCAGCTTGAGAACGGGGGGGAACACCGGGGAGCTGTTTTTT. Translated: CASSLRTGGNTGELFF.

As DNA, the CDR3 is TGTGCCCCCATAGGGGAAAGGGCCAAACGCACAGATACGCAGTATTTT. The encoded protein is CAPIGERAKRTDTQYF. The J gene is TRBJ2-3, the V gene TRBV19, with D possibly matching TRBD1 (5 bases). The V end lost 11 bases, the J end lost 1 base, and 22 bases lay between the germline ends. Looked up from germline, CDR1 is LNHDA and CDR2 is SQIVND (reference sequence). This CDR3 contains 16 residues.

J is TRBJ2-5 and V is TRBV6-5; D is ambiguous. The V gene lost 0 bases and the J gene lost 1 base, with 6 bases spanning the gap. Germline assignment: CDR1 MNHEY and CDR2 SVGAGI. The CDR3 consists of 14 residues. The chain's CDR3 is CASSYSFGQETQYF. In DNA, the CDR3 is TGTGCCAGCAGTTACTCTTTCGGCCAAGAGACCCAGTACTTC.

DNA for the CDR3: TGTGCCAGCAGCTCCCCTAGGCCCTCTATCCCTTATAGCAATCAGCCCCAGCATTTT. Translated, it gives CASSSPRPSIPYSNQPQHF. V and J are TRBV7-9 and TRBJ1-5; no reliable D call. This CDR3 spans 19 amino acids. Trimming took off 4 bases at V and 0 bases at J, with 22 bases between the two ends. From germline, CDR1 is SEHNR and CDR2 FQNEAQ (reference sequence). The full variable domain, with the rest looked up from reference TRBV7-9 and TRBJ1-5, is DTGVSQNPRHKITKRGQNVTFRCDPISEHNRLYWYRQTLGQGPEFLTYFQNEAQLEKSRLLSDRFSAERPKGSFSTLEIQRTEQGDSAMYLCASSSPRPSIPYSNQPQHFGDGTRLSIL.

V and J are TRBV6-5 and TRBJ2-5; 7 bases fit TRBD1. The V and J ends lost 2 bases and 9 bases, in that order; junction bases with no gene match: 12. Germline CDR1 is MNHEY and CDR2 is SVGAGI. This CDR3 spans 15 amino acids. The CDR3 is CASSYRQGSQAPQYF. CDR3 sequence (DNA): TGTGCCAGCAGTTACCGACAGGGTTCACAAGCCCCCCAGTACTTC.

The chain joins TRBV6-2 or TRBV6-3 to TRBJ1-5, with TRBD1 identical over 7 bases. Germline assignment: CDR1 MNHEY and CDR2 SVGEGT. The CDR3 has 19 amino acids. V lost 4 bases to trimming and J lost 3 bases; unmatched junction nucleotides: 18. The CDR3 nucleotides read TGTGCCAGCAGTTCAACATCTCTTTTAGGGGGCCAGGTCAATCAGCCCCAGCATTTT. This sequence encodes CASSSTSLLGGQVNQPQHF.

The gene calls are TRBV7-3 and TRBJ2-3; maybe TRBD2 (6 bases). The CDR3 extends over 16 amino acids. V lost 3 bases, J lost 0 bases, and 13 bases lay in between. CDR1 is SGHTA, CDR2 FQGTGA, per germline. Written as DNA, the CDR3 is TGTGCCAGCAGCTTTGGGCGGGGCACTAGCACAGATACGCAGTATTTT. Protein: CASSFGRGTSTDTQYF.

V gene TRBV2 combines with J gene TRBJ2-1; 8 bases are shared with TRBD1. The germline V gene has CDR1 SNHLY and CDR2 FYNNEI. The length of the CDR3 is 15 residues. J lost 2 bases, V lost 6 bases, and 6 bases had no gene match. The chain's CDR3 is CASRLDRGPYNEQFF. CDR3 in DNA: TGTGCCAGCAGACTAGACAGGGGCCCCTACAATGAGCAGTTCTTC.

The V and J genes are TRBV15 and TRBJ2-6, with D tentatively TRBD1 (5 bases). V lost 5 bases to trimming and J lost 0 bases, with 8 bases between them. The germline CDR1 and CDR2 sequences are LNHNV and YYDKDF (reference sequence). The CDR3 spans 15 residues. CDR3 protein: CATSSRDSGANVLTF. Here the CDR3 DNA reads TGTGCCACCAGCTCCAGGGACTCTGGGGCCAACGTCCTGACTTTC.

CDR3 sequence: CASSPQGRAETQYF. CDR3 nucleotide sequence: TGTGCCAGCTCACCCCAGGGGCGGGCGGAGACCCAGTACTTC. The rearrangement links TRBV18 to TRBJ2-5, with TRBD1 as a possible D gene (6 bases). V was trimmed by 3 bases and J by 5 bases, leaving 13 bases between them. Germline values: CDR1 KGHSH, CDR2 LQKENI. The CDR3 sequence is 14 residues long.

The chain links TRBV4-1 to TRBJ2-1, with 11 positions matching TRBD2. The V and J ends lost 4 bases and 9 bases, in that order; junction bases with no gene match: 8. CDR3 length equals 15 residues. Germline V gives CDR1 MGHRA, CDR2 YSYEKL. CDR3: CASSLYSGGGLEQFF. Here the CDR3 DNA reads TGCGCCAGCAGCCTGTATAGCGGGGGGGGTCTTGAGCAGTTCTTC.

This clone was seen a handful of times. J is TRBJ1-4 and V is TRBV7-9, with D unresolved. V dropped 5 bases and J dropped 10 bases, with 23 bases sitting between them. This CDR3 has 16 residues. Germline CDR1 SEHNR, CDR2 FQNEAQ (reference sequence). CDR3 coding DNA: TGTGCCAGCAGCCCGGATTCAGCGCCTGACCTGGGAAAACTGTTTTTT. Protein: CASSPDSAPDLGKLFF.

This sequence joins TRBV5-1 and TRBJ1-1; 7 nucleotides align to TRBD1. The CDR3 is 13 residues long. The junction had 11 bases not matched to a gene; V was cut back by 4 bases and J by 11 bases. CDR1 is SGHRS and CDR2 is YFSETQ in the germline V gene. The CDR3 DNA reads TGCGCCAGCAGCCCTCAGACAGGGAACGAGGCTTTCTTT. Its protein product is CASSPQTGNEAFF. The variable domain in full, completed from reference TRBV5-1 and TRBJ1-1, reads KAGVTQTPRYLIKTRGQQVTLSCSPISGHRSVSWYQQTPGQGLQFLFEYFSETQRNKGNFPGRFSGRQFSNSRSEMNVSTLELGDSALYLCASSPQTGNEAFFGQGTRLTVV.

V usage is TRBV3-1 (or the pseudogene TRBV3-2) and J usage is TRBJ2-1; a possible D gene is TRBD2 (7 bases). Per germline, CDR1 LGHDT and CDR2 YNNKEL (reference sequence). V lost 2 bases, J lost 4 bases, and 12 bases lay in between. The length of the CDR3 is 15 residues. The CDR3 DNA is TGTGCCAGCAGCCAAACGGGGGGCTCATACAATGAGCAGTTCTTC. Translation: CASSQTGGSYNEQFF.